These 19 T cell receptor beta chains were sequenced from one sample in a study of cytomegalovirus exposure and HLA in healthy donors. Here immunoSEQ multiplex PCR was the method, and the copy in TCRdb shows in-frame clones only, minus some. The sample records under 140,000 clones, 70% to 90% being singletons. Sequencing was done on a sample of PBMCs. All receptors come from a woman in her twenties or thirties in good health and CMV-seropositive.

DNA for the CDR3: TGTGCCAGCAGCACCCGACAGTCCCCCTCCTACAATGAGCAGTTCTTC. It encodes CASSTRQSPSYNEQFF. V is TRBV7-2 and J is TRBJ2-1; possibly TRBD1 for D (5 bases). Germline CDR1 is SGHTA and CDR2 is FQGNSA. V was pared by 5 bases and J by 0 bases, with 14 bases between. The CDR3 is 16 amino acids.

This clone was picked up one time. J is TRBJ2-1 and V is TRBV7-9; possible D gene TRBD1, 7 bases. The CDR3 is 16 amino acids. V dropped 5 bases and J dropped 6 bases, with 20 bases sitting between them. Germline-derived CDR1 and CDR2 are SEHNR and FQNEAQ (reference sequence). The CDR3 region is CASSPRTGGIFNEQFF. The CDR3 nucleotides read TGTGCCAGCAGCCCCAGGACAGGCGGGATATTCAATGAGCAGTTCTTC.

Concerning this clone: At one end, the junction sequence differs from germline, possibly due to a read error. The chain couples TRBV7-2 to TRBJ1-2, with D perhaps TRBD1 (5 bases). Germline CDR1 SGHTA, CDR2 FQGNSA. The CDR3 consists of 13 residues. The CDR3 sequence: CASSLATDYGYTF. As DNA, the CDR3 is TGTGCCAGCAGCCTAGCGACAGACTATGGCTACACCTTC.

The J gene is TRBJ2-1, the V gene TRBV5-4; TRBD1 matches at 7 bases. From germline, CDR1 is SGHNT and CDR2 YYREEE (reference sequence). With 5 bases clipped from V and 3 bases from J, the junction kept 8 bases outside the gene matches. CDR3 size: 15 residues. The CDR3 region has the DNA TGTGCCAGCAGTCCAGGGGGTCCCAGCTACAATGAGCAGTTCTTC. This translates into CASSPGGPSYNEQFF. Together with reference TRBV5-4 and TRBJ2-1, the CDR3 gives the full variable domain: ETGVTQSPTHLIKTRGQQVTLRCSSQSGHNTVSWYQQALGQGPQFIFQYYREEENGRGNFPPRFSGLQFPNYSSELNVNALELDDSALYLCASSPGGPSYNEQFFGPGTRLTVL.

The chain employs TRBV19 and TRBJ1-5; the D gene is possibly TRBD1 (6 bases). This CDR3 spans 17 amino acids. Germline loops: CDR1 LNHDA, CDR2 SQIVND (reference sequence). V lost 4 bases and J lost 1, with 17 bases in between. Here the CDR3 DNA reads TGTGCCAGTAGTAGAACAAGGACAGTCCTAAGCAATCAGCCCCAGCATTTT. Translated, it gives CASSRTRTVLSNQPQHF.

The genes are TRBV4-1 and TRBJ1-5, with unresolved D. This CDR3 spans 14 amino acids. Trimming removed 1 base from V and 3 bases from J, with 7 bases in between. Germline CDR1 reads MGHRA; CDR2 reads YSYEKL. DNA for the CDR3: TGCGCCAGCAGCCAAGTTCACATCAATCAGCCCCAGCATTTT. Residues: CASSQVHINQPQHF.

J is TRBJ2-3 and V is TRBV7-9; tentatively, D is TRBD2 (6 bases). The germline CDR1 and CDR2 sequences are SEHNR and FQNEAQ (reference sequence). This CDR3 has 15 amino acids. Trimming removed 8 bases at V and 3 bases at J, with 18 bases between. The CDR3, as DNA: TGTGCCAGCCGAAATTTTGCGGGAATGACAGATACGCAGTATTTT. Protein sequence: CASRNFAGMTDTQYF. The entire variable domain, with the rest obtained from reference TRBV7-9 and TRBJ2-3, is as follows: DTGVSQNPRHKITKRGQNVTFRCDPISEHNRLYWYRQTLGQGPEFLTYFQNEAQLEKSRLLSDRFSAERPKGSFSTLEIQRTEQGDSAMYLCASRNFAGMTDTQYFGPGTRLTVL.

This chain joins TRBV6-6 and TRBJ1-4; D not resolved. The CDR3 is 15 amino acids. Per the germline V gene, CDR1 is MNHNY and CDR2 is SVGAGI (reference sequence). The V end was cut by 6 bases, the J end by 0 bases, with 11 bases between. The CDR3 DNA follows: TGTGCCAGCAGCGGCGACACAACAACTAATGAAAAACTGTTTTTT. Translating gives CASSGDTTTNEKLFF.

The genes are TRBV29-1 and TRBJ1-2, with TRBD1 matching over 10 bases. Germline V gene data show CDR1 as SQVTM and CDR2 as ANQGSEA. After removal of 6 bases from V and 8 bases from J, the junction contained 15 bases not matched to a gene. This CDR3 spans 15 amino acids. The CDR3 here is CSVETGTGVGGGYTF. CDR3 in DNA: TGCAGCGTAGAAACCGGGACAGGGGTCGGAGGCGGCTACACCTTC.

The J gene is TRBJ2-7, the V gene TRBV9; 10 nucleotides align to TRBD2. Losses at the gene ends were 3 bases for V and 6 bases for J; bases not matched to a gene: 6. The CDR3 has 14 amino acids. The germline V gene has CDR1 SGDLS and CDR2 YYNGEE. Written as DNA, the CDR3 is TGTGCCAGCAGCGCGAGCGGGGGGGCCGGCGAGCAGTACTTC. Its protein product is CASSASGGAGEQYF.

The chain carries TRBV7-6 and TRBJ2-1; possible D gene TRBD2, 6 bases. Germline V gives CDR1 SGHVS, CDR2 FNYEAQ. V lost 4 bases and J 10 bases, leaving 23 bases between the germline ends. This CDR3 comprises 16 residues. The CDR3 region is CASSSPLSGSSREQFF. For the CDR3, the DNA is TGTGCCAGCAGCTCCCCGCTTAGCGGCTCTTCCAGGGAGCAGTTCTTC.

The V call is TRBV18, the J call TRBJ1-2, with a weak D call TRBD1 (5 bases). The CDR3 is 14 amino acids. The germline gives CDR1 KGHSH, CDR2 LQKENI. The V end was cut by 3 bases, the J end by 4 bases, with 12 bases between. The CDR3 loop reads CASSPSLGGYGYTF. In DNA form, the CDR3 reads TGTGCCAGCTCACCTTCCCTCGGGGGCTATGGCTACACCTTC.

This chain links TRBV6-5 with TRBJ1-3, with 7 nucleotides matching TRBD1. Germline trimming cut 8 bases from V and 4 bases from J; bases unmatched to any gene: 5. The CDR3 is 13 amino acids. The germline CDR1 and CDR2 sequences are MNHEY and SVGAGI. CDR3 nucleotides: TGTGCCAGCGCCCGGACAGGCGGAAACACCATATATTTT. The encoded protein is CASARTGGNTIYF.

This clone has just one count. V gene TRBV6-5 combines with J gene TRBJ2-5; D is possibly TRBD2 (6 bases). Deletions cut 5 bases from V and 6 bases from J, with 13 bases between. Germline V gene data show CDR1 as MNHEY and CDR2 as SVGAGI. The CDR3 consists of 13 residues. This CDR3 is CASSRGLAQTQYF. As DNA, the CDR3 is TGTGCCAGCAGTAGGGGACTGGCACAGACCCAGTACTTC.

The chain has TRBV7-9 and TRBJ2-4, with unresolved D. Germline CDR1 is SEHNR and CDR2 is FQNEAQ (reference sequence). The length of the CDR3 is 14 residues. The V end lost 7 bases, the J end lost 3 bases, and 13 bases lay between the germline ends. The CDR3 loop is CASTPGLGKNIQYF. CDR3 nucleotide sequence: TGTGCCAGCACCCCCGGGTTGGGCAAAAACATTCAGTACTTC. The whole variable domain, remainder taken from reference TRBV7-9 and TRBJ2-4, is DTGVSQNPRHKITKRGQNVTFRCDPISEHNRLYWYRQTLGQGPEFLTYFQNEAQLEKSRLLSDRFSAERPKGSFSTLEIQRTEQGDSAMYLCASTPGLGKNIQYFGAGTRLSVL.

The chain employs TRBV6-5 and TRBJ2-7, with 9 bases fitting TRBD2. The CDR3 runs to 15 residues. V was pared by 5 bases and J by 0 bases, with 5 bases of the junction left unmatched. The germline CDR1 and CDR2 sequences are MNHEY and SVGAGI. CDR3: CASSPLAGPSYEQYF. DNA for the CDR3: TGTGCCAGCAGTCCCCTAGCGGGGCCCTCCTACGAGCAGTACTTC.

The gene calls are TRBV6-5 and TRBJ1-6, with a weak D call TRBD1 (6 bases). Looked up from germline, CDR1 is MNHEY and CDR2 is SVGAGI. This CDR3 is built from 14 residues. V was cut by 6 bases and J by 4 bases, with 10 bases left in between. The CDR3 here is CASSLTGYNSPLHF. In DNA form, the CDR3 reads TGTGCCAGCAGCCTAACAGGGTATAATTCACCCCTCCACTTT.

This rearrangement joins TRBV5-1 to TRBJ1-2; 7 bases fit TRBD1. Trimming cost V 5 bases and J 0 bases; bases outside gene matches: 7. The CDR3 is 15 amino acids. Germline V gene sequence: CDR1 SGHRS, CDR2 YFSETQ. CDR3 residues: CASSTTGATNYGYTF. The CDR3 nucleotides are TGCGCCAGCAGTACAACAGGGGCCACTAACTATGGCTACACCTTC.

This clone was counted once. The chain has TRBV11-2 and TRBJ2-2; 9 nucleotides agree with TRBD2. The J segment lost 6 bases and the V segment lost 1 base, leaving 3 bases of the junction unmatched. The CDR3 runs to 15 residues. CDR1 SGHAT and CDR2 FQNNGV come from the germline V gene. CDR3 sequence: CASSLVTSGPGELFF. The CDR3 DNA reads TGTGCCAGCAGCTTAGTGACTAGCGGCCCCGGGGAGCTGTTTTTT.